This T cell receptor beta chain was identified during a study of T cells after posttransplantation cyclophosphamide (dated by TCRdb to 2015 to 2016). With respect to the entire study: Using TRB sequencing, the study followed how the T cell repertoire reconstituted after myeloablative bone marrow transplantation in which posttransplantation cyclophosphamide served as GVHD prophylaxis. Antigen receptor sequencing covered samples from a few dozen PTCy-treated patients and over 15 of their related bone marrow donors. Blood from all 35 or so PTCy patients with 1-year posttransplant specimens was subjected to TRB sequencing. Up to about 3 additional blood samples from 2 to 5.2 years after transplant were also TRB-sequenced in 3 patients, as was pretransplant blood from a handful of patients. Because TRA and TRB clonality were tightly correlated in roughly 10 samples, subsequent TCR analyses were focused on TRB only. Public TRB sequences were queried against a database of over 3,600 sequences associated with responses to pathogens, tumor antigens, self-antigens and alloantigens.

The germline V gene yields LGHNA for CDR1 and YSLEER for CDR2. The CDR3 measures 14 amino acids from cysteine to phenylalanine. Just the 42-base CDR3 DNA is kept, in frame starting at base 1. V is trimmed back by 3 bases and J by 5 bases, and the junction contains 4 bases that no gene match accounts for. Concerning this clone itself: The antigen it binds to is not known. Base qualities are missing; no much larger clone stands one base away.

On the day of marrow donation, related bone marrow donors gave peripheral blood samples. Viable CD3+CD4+ or CD3+CD8+ cells that were CCR7+CD45RA+CD45RO-CD95-CD27+CD28+ were classified as naive T cells. Peripheral blood and bone marrow mononuclear cells were isolated by Ficoll-Hypaque density centrifugation and were cryopreserved. CD4+ and CD8+ T cells, including naive and memory subsets, were sorted by FACS using a FACSAria II. The paper's findings and limits, for the study overall: Across roughly 49 patients, TRB clonality was highly associated with recipient CMV seropositivity and CMV reactivation, and PTCy diversity was similar to diversity in CNI/methotrexate controls. Donor-recipient similarity was low at 1-2 months but increased during the first year, and donor CD8+ memory clones often dominated later blood repertoires. The TRB repertoires of T cells infiltrating skin or the GI tract showed only limited overlap with the TRB repertoires found in blood.

TRB sequencing used genomic DNA with the immunoSEQ assay at survey resolution or the hsTCRB kit. Concerning the study's data processing: Initial read processing used immunoSEQ software, and repertoire analyses used the LymphoSeq R package. Clonality was computed as 1 minus normalized Shannon entropy, and a Gini coefficient was also calculated for each TRB dataset. Phenotypes of unsorted samples were inferred by mapping TRB sequences from sorted subsets of the recipient or donor onto the same recipient's unsorted samples. TCRdb obtained this table from immuneACCESS and retained in-frame rearrangements with V and J assigned. These tables miss some clones; where compared with another copy, unresolved V genes account for less than half of the shortfall, and the remainder is unexplained. V, J and clone size are taken as reported in that table, and D and trimming were inferred from the DNA itself. Recorded for this sample are approximately 6,900 clones; roughly 98% of them occurred a single time. The top ten hold less than 0.55% of the sample.

The chain is made from TRBV4-3 and TRBJ2-7; TRBD1 aligns with 10 central bases. The sequencing input was naive CD8+ T cells sorted from PBMCs. The clonotype was recovered from a young woman in good health and a related stem cell transplant donor. The nucleotide sequence reads as follows: TGCGCCAGCAGCCAGAGGGACAGGGGAAACGAGCAGTACTTC. This encodes CASSQRDRGNEQYF.